This T cell receptor (beta chain) was profiled in a study of metastatic and nonmetastatic thyroid tumors. The CDR3 runs 16 residues. The germline V gene has CDR1 SGHRS and CDR2 YFSETQ. After removal of 4 bases from V and 0 bases from J, the junction contained 5 bases not matched to a gene. Original processing methods: Clinicopathological groups supplied CDR3 differences that were used to build a distant-metastasis classifier for papillary thyroid cancer. MiXCR was used by TCRdb to re-call the PCR reads. TCRdb, rather than the study authors, made the V and J calls. Among about 15,000 clones listed, 25% to 30% were seen once. Every patient was untreated before thyroid surgery.

The sequenced material came from tumor tissue. This chain links TRBV5-1 with TRBJ2-3; TRBD2 aligns across 10 bases. The receptor was derived from a male donor with papillary thyroid cancer or a benign thyroid nodule (not recorded which). Some clones in this sample may be carry-over from other donors' samples. As DNA, the CDR3 is TGCGCCAGCAGCATACTAGCGGGAACTAGCACAGATACGCAGTATTTT. Amino acids: CASSILAGTSTDTQYF. The full variable domain, its missing parts supplied by reference TRBV5-1 and TRBJ2-3, is KAGVTQTPRYLIKTRGQQVTLSCSPISGHRSVSWYQQTPGQGLQFLFEYFSETQRNKGNFPGRFSGRQFSNSRSEMNVSTLELGDSALYLCASSILAGTSTDTQYFGPGTRLTVL.